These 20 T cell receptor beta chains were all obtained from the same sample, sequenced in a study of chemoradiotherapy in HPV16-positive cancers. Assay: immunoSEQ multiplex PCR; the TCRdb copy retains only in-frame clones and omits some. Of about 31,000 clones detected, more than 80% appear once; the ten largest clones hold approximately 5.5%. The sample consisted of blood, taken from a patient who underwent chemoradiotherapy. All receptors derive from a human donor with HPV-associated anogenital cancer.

CDR3 sequence: CSADLNTEAFF. The CDR3 nucleotides are TGCAGTGCCGACCTGAACACTGAAGCTTTCTTT. The rearrangement joins TRBV20-1 to TRBJ1-1; no clear D. Trimming removed 6 bases from V and 0 bases from J, with 5 bases in between. Per germline, CDR1 DFQATT and CDR2 SNEGSKA (reference sequence). The CDR3 is 11 amino acids.

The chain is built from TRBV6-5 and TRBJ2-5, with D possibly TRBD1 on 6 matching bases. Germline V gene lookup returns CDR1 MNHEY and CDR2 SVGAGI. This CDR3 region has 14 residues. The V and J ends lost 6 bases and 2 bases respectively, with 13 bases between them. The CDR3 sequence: CASSFKTGQETQYF. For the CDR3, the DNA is TGTGCCAGCAGCTTCAAGACAGGACAAGAGACCCAGTACTTC.

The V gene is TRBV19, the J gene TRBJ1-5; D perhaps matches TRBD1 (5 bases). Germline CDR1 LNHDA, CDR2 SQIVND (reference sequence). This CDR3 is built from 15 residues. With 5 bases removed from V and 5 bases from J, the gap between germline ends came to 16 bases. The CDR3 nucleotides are TGTGCCAGTAGTCCAATACGGACGACAGATCAGCCCCAGCATTTT. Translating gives CASSPIRTTDQPQHF.

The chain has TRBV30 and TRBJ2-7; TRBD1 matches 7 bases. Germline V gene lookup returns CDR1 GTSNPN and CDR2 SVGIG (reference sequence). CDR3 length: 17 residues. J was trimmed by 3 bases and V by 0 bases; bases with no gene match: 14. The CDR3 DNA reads TGTGCCTGGAGTGTACAGGTGACAGGGAAGACCTTCTACGAGCAGTACTTC. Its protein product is CAWSVQVTGKTFYEQYF. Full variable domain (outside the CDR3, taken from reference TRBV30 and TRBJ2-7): SQTIHQWPATLVQPVGSPLSLECTVEGTSNPNLYWYRQAAGRGLQLLFYSVGIGQISSEVPQNLSASRPQDRQFILSSKKLLLSDSGFYLCAWSVQVTGKTFYEQYFGPGTRLTVT.

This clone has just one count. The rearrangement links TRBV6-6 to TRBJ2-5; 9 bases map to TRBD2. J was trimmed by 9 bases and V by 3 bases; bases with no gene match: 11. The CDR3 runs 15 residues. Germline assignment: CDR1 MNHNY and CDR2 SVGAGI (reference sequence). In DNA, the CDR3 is TGTGCCAGCAGTTATTCCCTAGCGGGACTCTCGGCCCAGTACTTC. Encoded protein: CASSYSLAGLSAQYF.

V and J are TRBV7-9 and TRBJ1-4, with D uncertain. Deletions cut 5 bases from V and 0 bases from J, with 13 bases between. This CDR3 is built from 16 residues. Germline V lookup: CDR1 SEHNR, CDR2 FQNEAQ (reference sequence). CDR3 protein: CASSTRTDTTNEKLFF. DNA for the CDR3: TGTGCCAGCAGCACCAGGACCGACACAACTAATGAAAAACTGTTTTTT.

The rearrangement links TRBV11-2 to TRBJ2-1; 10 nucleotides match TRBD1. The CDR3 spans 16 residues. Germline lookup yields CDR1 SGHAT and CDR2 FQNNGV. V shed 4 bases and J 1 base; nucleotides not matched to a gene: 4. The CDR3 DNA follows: TGTGCCAGCAGCTCCGACAGGGGGCAATCCTACAATGAGCAGTTCTTC. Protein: CASSSDRGQSYNEQFF.

This CDR3 is CASSVTGTGYNEQFF. In nucleotides, the CDR3 is TGTGCCAGCAGCGTAACCGGGACAGGGTACAATGAGCAGTTCTTC. The chain is built from TRBV9 and TRBJ2-1; 9 nucleotides match TRBD1. The CDR3 runs 15 residues. Germline assignment: CDR1 SGDLS and CDR2 YYNGEE. The V and J ends lost 1 base and 4 bases, in that order; junction bases with no gene match: 3.

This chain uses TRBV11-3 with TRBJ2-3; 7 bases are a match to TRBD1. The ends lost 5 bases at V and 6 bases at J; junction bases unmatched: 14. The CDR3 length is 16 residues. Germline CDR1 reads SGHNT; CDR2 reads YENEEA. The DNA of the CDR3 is TGTGCCAGCAGCCCGACGACAGGGCTTAAAGCCGATACGCAGTATTTT. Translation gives CASSPTTGLKADTQYF. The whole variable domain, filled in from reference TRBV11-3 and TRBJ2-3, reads EAGVVQSPRYKIIEKKQPVAFWCNPISGHNTLYWYLQNLGQGPELLIRYENEEAVDDSQLPKDRFSAERLKGVDSTLKIQPAELGDSAVYLCASSPTTGLKADTQYFGPGTRLTVL.

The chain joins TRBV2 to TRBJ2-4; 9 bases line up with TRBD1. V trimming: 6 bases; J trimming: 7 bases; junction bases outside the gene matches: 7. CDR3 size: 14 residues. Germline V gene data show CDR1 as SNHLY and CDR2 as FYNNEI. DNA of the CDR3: TGTGCCAGCAGGGCACAGGGGGCTTCGAACATTCAGTACTTC. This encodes CASRAQGASNIQYF.

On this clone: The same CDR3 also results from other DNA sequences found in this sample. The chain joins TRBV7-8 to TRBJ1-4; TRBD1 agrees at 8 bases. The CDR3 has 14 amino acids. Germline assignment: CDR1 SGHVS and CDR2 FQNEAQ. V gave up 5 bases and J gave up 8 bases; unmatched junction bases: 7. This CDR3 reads CASSQGQGGEKLFF. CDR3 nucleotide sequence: TGTGCCAGCAGCCAAGGACAGGGCGGCGAAAAACTGTTTTTT. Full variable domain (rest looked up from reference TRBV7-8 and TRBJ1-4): GAGVSQSPRYKVAKRGQDVALRCDPISGHVSLFWYQQALGQGPEFLTYFQNEAQLDKSGLPSDRFFAERPEGSVSTLKIQRTQQEDSAVYLCASSQGQGGEKLFFGSGTQLSVL.

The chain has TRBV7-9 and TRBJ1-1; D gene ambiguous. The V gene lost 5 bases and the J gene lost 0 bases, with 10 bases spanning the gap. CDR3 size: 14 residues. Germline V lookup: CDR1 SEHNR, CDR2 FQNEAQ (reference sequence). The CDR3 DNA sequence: TGTGCCAGCAGCCCGAACACAATGAACACTGAAGCTTTCTTT. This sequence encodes CASSPNTMNTEAFF.

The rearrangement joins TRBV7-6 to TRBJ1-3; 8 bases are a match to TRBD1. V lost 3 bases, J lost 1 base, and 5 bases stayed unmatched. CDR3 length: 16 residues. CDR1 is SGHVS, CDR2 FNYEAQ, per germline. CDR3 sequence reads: CASSLGRTGSGNTIYF. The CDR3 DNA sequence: TGTGCCAGCAGCTTGGGCCGGACAGGGTCTGGAAACACCATATATTTT.

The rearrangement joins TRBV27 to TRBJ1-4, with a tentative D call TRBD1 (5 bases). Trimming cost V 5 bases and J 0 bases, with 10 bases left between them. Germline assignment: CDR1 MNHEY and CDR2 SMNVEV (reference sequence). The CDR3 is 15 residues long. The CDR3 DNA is TGTGCCAGCAGTCGGGCAGGGACAACTAATGAAAAACTGTTTTTT. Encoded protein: CASSRAGTTNEKLFF.

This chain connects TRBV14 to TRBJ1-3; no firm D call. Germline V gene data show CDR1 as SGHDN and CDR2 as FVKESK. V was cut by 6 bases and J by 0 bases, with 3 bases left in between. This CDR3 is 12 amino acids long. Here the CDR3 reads CASRHSGNTIYF. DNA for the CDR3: TGTGCCAGCAGGCACTCTGGAAACACCATATATTTT. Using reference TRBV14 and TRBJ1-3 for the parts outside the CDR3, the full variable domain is EAGVTQFPSHSVIEKGQTVTLRCDPISGHDNLYWYRRVMGKEIKFLLHFVKESKQDESGMPNNRFLAERTGGTYSTLKVQPAELEDSGVYFCASRHSGNTIYFGEGSWLTVV.

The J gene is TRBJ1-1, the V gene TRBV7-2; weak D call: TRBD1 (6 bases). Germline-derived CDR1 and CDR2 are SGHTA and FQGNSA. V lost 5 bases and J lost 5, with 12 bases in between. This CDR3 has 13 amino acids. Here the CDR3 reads CASSRRTDTEAFF. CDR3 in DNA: TGTGCCAGCAGCCGGAGGACAGATACTGAAGCTTTCTTT.

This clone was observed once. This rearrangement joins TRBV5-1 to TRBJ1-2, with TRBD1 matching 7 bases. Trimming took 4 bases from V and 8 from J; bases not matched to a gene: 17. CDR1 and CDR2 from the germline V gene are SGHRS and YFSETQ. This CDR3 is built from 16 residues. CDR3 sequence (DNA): TGCGCCAGCAGCGCGGACAGGACGATGGGCCGGACGGGCTACACCTTC. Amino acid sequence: CASSADRTMGRTGYTF.

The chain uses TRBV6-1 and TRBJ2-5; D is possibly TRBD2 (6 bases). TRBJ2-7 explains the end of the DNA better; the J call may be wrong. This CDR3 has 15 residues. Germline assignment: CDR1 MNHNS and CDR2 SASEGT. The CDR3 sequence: CASSEAGTGLHEQYF. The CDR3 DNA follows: TGTGCCAGCAGTGAAGCGGGGACTGGCTTGCACGAGCAGTACTTC.

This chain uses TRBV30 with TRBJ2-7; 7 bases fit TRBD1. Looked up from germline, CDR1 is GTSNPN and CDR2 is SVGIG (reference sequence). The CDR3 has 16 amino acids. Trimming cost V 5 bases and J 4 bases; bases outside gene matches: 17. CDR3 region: CAWALPLRGFLYEQYF. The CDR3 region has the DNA TGTGCCTGGGCTCTCCCCCTCAGGGGGTTCCTATACGAGCAGTACTTC.

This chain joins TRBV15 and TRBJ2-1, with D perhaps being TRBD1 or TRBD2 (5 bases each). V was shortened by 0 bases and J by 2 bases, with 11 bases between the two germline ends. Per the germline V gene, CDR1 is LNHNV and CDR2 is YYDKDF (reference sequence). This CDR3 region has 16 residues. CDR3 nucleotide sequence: TGTGCCACCAGCAGAGAAGGGAGCAGGGCCTACAATGAGCAGTTCTTC. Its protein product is CATSREGSRAYNEQFF. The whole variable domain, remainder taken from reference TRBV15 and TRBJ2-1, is DAMVIQNPRYQVTQFGKPVTLSCSQTLNHNVMYWYQQKSSQAPKLLFHYYDKDFNNEADTPDNFQSRRPNTSFCFLDIRSPGLGDTAMYLCATSREGSRAYNEQFFGPGTRLTVL.